The TCR beta chain under discussion was sequenced for a study of post-analysis software for immune sequencing data (dated by TCRdb to 2014 to 2015). At the level of the whole study: Relapsing-remitting, secondary progressive and progressive-relapsing multiple sclerosis were recorded as disease courses, and subtype annotation was lacking for some patients. Patient repertoires were compared against roughly 12 previously published healthy control repertoires from donors aged 6 to 25 years. A subset of samples was prepared in parallel using single-end sample barcoding, then pooled and co-amplified after Illumina adapter ligation.

The CDR3 covers 16 residues, taking in both the cysteine and the phenylalanine. The entry retains the CDR3 DNA only, 48 bases that are in frame from base 1. CDR1 MNHEY and CDR2 SMNVEV were looked up in the germline V gene (reference sequence). V sheds 3 bases and J sheds 5 bases, leaving 19 bases between their ends. Here is what the overall study found, with its caveats: Significantly higher frequencies in patients than in controls were found for roughly 5 TRBV segments, including TRBV5-6, TRBV5-1 and TRBV20-1. When samples were clustered directly using the F measure, samples prepared in the same batch co-clustered strongly, which prompted a batch-effect correction. Compared with controls, multiple sclerosis patients had significantly lower normalized Chao1 diversity, a finding suggesting substantial peripheral T-cell clonal expansion. The multiple sclerosis patient group was slightly younger than the control group.

Library preparation was by PCR. TCRdb names Illumina HiSeq 2500 as the instrument used. To reduce PCR and sequencing biases, unique molecular identifiers were built into the TCR beta cDNA libraries. Per 1 to 10 million input T cells, 500,000 or so cDNA molecules were obtained, such that each molecule approximated one T cell. The patient libraries were prepared and sequenced with the same protocol used for the earlier healthy control dataset. Samples belonging to the same batch were prepared together, multiplexed and sequenced on a shared HiSeq lane. In the original analysis: Raw barcoded reads were processed with MIGEC, and single-read molecular identifier groups were discarded before consensus assembly and CDR3 extraction. VDJtools was used for post-analysis of the clonotype tables, with diversity normalized by down-sampling every dataset to the smallest sample size. To correct batch-related cross-sample contamination, repertoire overlap clustering matched CDR3 amino acid sequences but not nucleotide sequences. Starting from the raw public reads, TCRdb applied fastp trimming at Q25, assembled clones with MiXCR and retained in-frame beta chains. Identical CDR3 proteins give one entry, which carries the most common genes and DNA. What appears here as the V and J calls and clone size reflects TCRdb's work, not the paper's. The sample table shows about 760,000 distinct CDR3 sequences, and roughly 30% are seen once. The ten largest clones capture approximately 0.6% of the sample.

TCR beta repertoires were profiled from peripheral blood of 13 young patients with multiple sclerosis to demonstrate the VDJtools post-analysis software. The multiple sclerosis patients were children and adolescents between roughly 6 and 16 years of age. A remark on this clonotype: There is no known antigen for this receptor. No base quality information exists; no much larger clone differs at one position.

The sequence was obtained from a girl between 10 and 17 years old with multiple sclerosis. The rearrangement combines TRBV27 with TRBJ2-5; no D gene is confidently identified. The sequenced sample consisted of blood. The CDR3 region has the sequence CASSFIGYPAPETQYF. In nucleotides, the sequence is TGTGCCAGCAGTTTTATCGGCTACCCCGCCCCGGAGACCCAGTACTTC.